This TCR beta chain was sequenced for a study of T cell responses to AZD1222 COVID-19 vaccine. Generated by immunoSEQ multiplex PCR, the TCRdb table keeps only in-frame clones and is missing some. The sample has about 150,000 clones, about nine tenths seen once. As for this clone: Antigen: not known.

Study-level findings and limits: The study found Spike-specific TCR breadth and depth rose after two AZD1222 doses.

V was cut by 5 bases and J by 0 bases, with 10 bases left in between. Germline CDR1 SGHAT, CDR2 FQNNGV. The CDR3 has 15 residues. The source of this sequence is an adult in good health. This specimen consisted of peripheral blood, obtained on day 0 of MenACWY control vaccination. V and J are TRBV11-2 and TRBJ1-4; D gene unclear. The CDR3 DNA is TGTGCCAGCAGCCCCGGGGAGGCAACTAATGAAAAACTGTTTTTT. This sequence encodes CASSPGEATNEKLFF.